Following are 23 T cell receptor beta chains from one sample sequenced in a study of blood T cell repertoires in COVID-19. Libraries were prepared by immunoSEQ multiplex PCR; TCRdb keeps only in-frame clonotypes and omits some of them. The sample has about 300,000 clones, around four fifths seen once; the top ten hold about 1.2%. Material: peripheral blood. These receptors were collected from a woman aged 45-65 years with acute or convalescent COVID-19.

This clone was seen many times. The CDR3 DNA is TGCGCCAGCAGCCAATTCGACGGGTCGGGTACGCAGTATTTT. Amino acids: CASSQFDGSGTQYF. V is TRBV4-1 and J is TRBJ2-3; D unclear. Germline CDR1 MGHRA, CDR2 YSYEKL. Trimming took off 2 bases at V and 8 bases at J, with 14 bases between the two ends. The CDR3 spans 14 residues.

V is TRBV19 and J is TRBJ2-3; tentatively, D is TRBD2 (5 bases). The germline V gene encodes CDR1 LNHDA and CDR2 SQIVND (reference sequence). The CDR3 length is 13 residues. The germline V and J ends were trimmed by 10 bases and 3 bases, with 14 bases remaining between them. The CDR3 bases are TGTGCCACCCTAGTGAGGGAAACAGATACGCAGTATTTT. Translation gives CATLVRETDTQYF.

The J gene is TRBJ2-7, the V gene TRBV15, with 11 bases aligning to TRBD1. J lost 2 bases, V lost 1 base, and 4 bases had no gene match. Germline loops: CDR1 LNHNV, CDR2 YYDKDF (reference sequence). CDR3 length equals 16 residues. The CDR3 region is CATSRGGTGGAYEQYV. CDR3 sequence (DNA): TGTGCCACCAGCAGAGGTGGGACAGGGGGAGCCTACGAGCAGTACGTC.

The rearrangement links TRBV6-2 or TRBV6-3 to TRBJ2-1, with D perhaps matching TRBD1 (6 bases). The CDR3 is 15 residues long. V was shortened by 5 bases and J by 2 bases, with 13 bases between the two germline ends. Germline V CDR1 and CDR2: MNHEY, SVGEGT. The CDR3, as DNA: TGTGCCAGCAGTAAGACAGGTGAACCCTACAATGAGCAGTTCTTC. It is translated as CASSKTGEPYNEQFF.

CDR3 nucleotide sequence: TGTGCCACCAGTGACCCGACAGGGGGCAACACTGAAGCTTTCTTT. Translation: CATSDPTGGNTEAFF. V gene TRBV24-1 combines with J gene TRBJ1-1; 10 positions agree with TRBD1. V was clipped by 4 bases and J by 2 bases; unmatched bases: 3. The germline CDR1 and CDR2 sequences are KGHDR and SFDVKD. CDR3 length: 15 residues.

In its sample, this clone was seen once. The chain is built from TRBV5-1 and TRBJ2-2; 7 nucleotides line up with TRBD1. The CDR3 runs to 16 residues. CDR1 is SGHRS and CDR2 is YFSETQ in the germline V gene. J gave up 0 bases and V 0 bases, and 2 bases lay outside the gene matches. The chain's CDR3 is CASSLEGAANTGELFF. As DNA, the CDR3 is TGCGCCAGCAGCTTGGAGGGGGCCGCGAACACCGGGGAGCTGTTTTTT.

The rearrangement joins TRBV7-8 to TRBJ1-5; D ambiguous. This CDR3 contains 15 residues. V lost 1 base and J 1 base, leaving 8 bases between the germline ends. Germline CDR1 reads SGHVS; CDR2 reads FQNEAQ. For the CDR3, the DNA is TGTGCCAGCAGCTTAGATATTTTGAGCAATCAGCCCCAGCATTTT. Translation: CASSLDILSNQPQHF. Complete variable domain (other parts from reference TRBV7-8 and TRBJ1-5): GAGVSQSPRYKVAKRGQDVALRCDPISGHVSLFWYQQALGQGPEFLTYFQNEAQLDKSGLPSDRFFAERPEGSVSTLKIQRTQQEDSAVYLCASSLDILSNQPQHFGDGTRLSIL.

This clone was recorded only once. The gene calls are TRBV30 and TRBJ1-6, with 8 bases aligning to TRBD1. In germline, CDR1 is GTSNPN, CDR2 SVGIG (reference sequence). This CDR3 is 15 amino acids long. V was pared by 0 bases and J by 7 bases, with 5 bases of the junction left unmatched. For the CDR3, the DNA is TGTGCCTGGAGTGTAGGGGACAGGCTGAATTCACCCCTCCACTTT. Translation gives CAWSVGDRLNSPLHF.

This clone was seen only once. The chain recombines TRBV18 with TRBJ2-2, with D possibly matching TRBD1 (6 bases). This CDR3 has 16 amino acids. Trimming pared 0 bases from V and 4 bases from J, leaving 12 bases between. Germline assignment: CDR1 KGHSH and CDR2 LQKENI. CDR3 in DNA: TGTGCCAGCTCACCACCCGAGACAGGAGGCACCGGGGAGCTGTTTTTT. Protein product: CASSPPETGGTGELFF.

The chain carries TRBV27 and TRBJ1-5, with D possibly matching TRBD1 (6 bases). CDR1 MNHEY and CDR2 SMNVEV come from the germline V gene (reference sequence). The CDR3 extends over 16 amino acids. Trimming shortened V by 3 bases and J by 3 bases, and 15 bases separated the two germline ends. CDR3: CASSFVGGYYNQPQHF. The CDR3 DNA follows: TGTGCCAGCAGTTTCGTTGGGGGCTACTACAATCAGCCCCAGCATTTT.

The chain is built from TRBV29-1 and TRBJ1-1; TRBD1 matches at 7 bases. Germline loops: CDR1 SQVTM, CDR2 ANQGSEA. V lost 7 bases, J lost 5 bases, and 10 bases stayed unmatched. CDR3 size: 13 residues. The CDR3 spells CSAERQGGTEAFF. CDR3 bases: TGCAGCGCAGAGAGACAGGGCGGAACTGAAGCTTTCTTT.

The chain employs TRBV11-2 and TRBJ1-1; maybe TRBD1 (6 bases). The germline V gene has CDR1 SGHAT and CDR2 FQNNGV. CDR3 length: 18 amino acids. Trimming cost V 5 bases and J 3 bases, with 25 bases left between them. The CDR3 bases are TGTGCCAGCAGCCAGTGGGCAGGGGCCGTTGGGGTGGACACTGAAGCTTTCTTT. Translation gives CASSQWAGAVGVDTEAFF.

The chain uses TRBV5-6 and TRBJ2-1, with TRBD2 identical over 7 bases. Trimming took 3 bases from V and 4 from J; bases not matched to a gene: 13. Germline V CDR1 and CDR2: SGHDT, YYEEEE. This CDR3 contains 17 residues. The CDR3 sequence: CASSYPSRGSGYNEQFF. In nucleotides, the CDR3 is TGTGCCAGCAGCTATCCGTCTCGCGGGAGTGGGTACAATGAGCAGTTCTTC.

A few counts support this clone. The chain couples TRBV19 to TRBJ1-5, with a tentative D call TRBD1 (6 bases). The CDR3 consists of 13 residues. Trimming removed 4 bases at V and 2 bases at J, with 6 bases between. Germline loops: CDR1 LNHDA, CDR2 SQIVND (reference sequence). The CDR3 DNA reads TGTGCCAGTAGTACAGGGGGCAATCAGCCCCAGCATTTT. This gives the protein CASSTGGNQPQHF.

The gene calls are TRBV6-1 and TRBJ2-5, with D hard to call. V gave up 3 bases and J gave up 5 bases, with 7 bases separating them. CDR3 length: 12 residues. Germline V gene sequence: CDR1 MNHNS, CDR2 SASEGT. CDR3 region: CASSDLLETQYF. The CDR3 DNA sequence: TGTGCCAGCAGTGACCTTCTGGAGACCCAGTACTTC.

The chain combines TRBV30 with TRBJ1-1; D uncertain. This CDR3 has 15 residues. Per germline, CDR1 GTSNPN and CDR2 SVGIG (reference sequence). Trimming took off 0 bases at V and 5 bases at J, with 16 bases between the two ends. CDR3 in DNA: TGTGCCTGGAGTGTACGGTCCTTACCTGAAACTGAAGCTTTCTTT. Protein product: CAWSVRSLPETEAFF.

In its sample, this clone was seen once. This chain connects TRBV20-1 to TRBJ1-2; no clear D. V lost 6 bases and J lost 4, with 9 bases in between. CDR3 length: 11 amino acids. Germline-derived CDR1 and CDR2 are DFQATT and SNEGSKA (reference sequence). In nucleotides, the CDR3 is TGCAGTGCCCCGGGATCCTATGGCTACACCTTC. Amino acid sequence: CSAPGSYGYTF.

V and J are TRBV27 and TRBJ2-1; D gene unclear. Deletions cut 5 bases from V and 8 bases from J, with 4 bases between. Per the germline V gene, CDR1 is MNHEY and CDR2 is SMNVEV (reference sequence). This CDR3 comprises 10 residues. The CDR3 here is CASSHYEQFF. In nucleotides, the CDR3 is TGTGCCAGCAGTCATTATGAGCAGTTCTTC.

The chain carries TRBV27 and TRBJ1-6; D remains unclear. Trimming stripped 5 bases from V and 9 bases from J, with 14 bases between. The CDR3 is made up of 14 amino acids. Germline CDR1 is MNHEY and CDR2 is SMNVEV (reference sequence). The CDR3 protein is CASSDGRYGSPLHF. In DNA, the CDR3 is TGTGCCAGCAGTGACGGGAGGTACGGTTCACCCCTCCACTTT.

The chain uses TRBV9 and TRBJ1-3, with D unclear. Germline assignment: CDR1 SGDLS and CDR2 YYNGEE. Deletions cut 4 bases from V and 2 bases from J, with 25 bases between. The CDR3 runs 19 residues. The CDR3 DNA follows: TGTGCCAGCAGCCCGAGCCCGCCCGAGGGCCCGCTGACTGGAAACACCATATATTTT. This translates into CASSPSPPEGPLTGNTIYF.

This chain uses TRBV5-1 with TRBJ2-1, with D maybe TRBD1 (6 bases). The CDR3 runs 11 residues. Germline CDR1 SGHRS, CDR2 YFSETQ. V shed 5 bases and J shed 7 bases, with 7 bases lying between them. This CDR3 reads CASSTGNEQFF. In DNA form, the CDR3 reads TGCGCCAGCAGTACAGGGAATGAGCAGTTCTTC. The full variable domain, completed using reference TRBV5-1 and TRBJ2-1, is KAGVTQTPRYLIKTRGQQVTLSCSPISGHRSVSWYQQTPGQGLQFLFEYFSETQRNKGNFPGRFSGRQFSNSRSEMNVSTLELGDSALYLCASSTGNEQFFGPGTRLTVL.

The chain has TRBV10-1 and TRBJ2-5; D may be TRBD1 (5 bases). Per germline, CDR1 WNHNN and CDR2 SYGVQD (reference sequence). V was trimmed by 2 bases and J by 5 bases, leaving 15 bases between them. The CDR3 is 15 residues long. CDR3 nucleotide sequence: TGCGCCAGCAGTGAGAGTCAGGGTCAATCCGAGACCCAGTACTTC. Translation: CASSESQGQSETQYF.

This chain uses TRBV6-5 with TRBJ1-5; no firm D call. V was pared by 6 bases and J by 4 bases, with 10 bases between. The CDR3 is 13 amino acids. Germline V CDR1 and CDR2: MNHEY, SVGAGI. CDR3: CASRLAENQPQHF. Here the CDR3 DNA reads TGTGCCAGCAGACTAGCCGAAAATCAGCCCCAGCATTTT.